This TCR beta chain was sequenced for a study of ipilimumab plus nivolumab after autologous stem cell transplantation. The wider study: Patients received a median of 5 ipilimumab and about 8 nivolumab doses.

This CDR3 has 12 residues. V shed 6 bases and J 11 bases; nucleotides not matched to a gene: 9. Germline V CDR1 and CDR2: SGHTA, FQGNSA. General study points: The authors say TCR, Treg and microbiome findings warrant further study.

Patients got ipilimumab 1 mg/kg beginning 14 to 28 days post-transplant. Patients received nivolumab 3 mg/kg at weeks 1, 4, 7, 10, then fortnightly to week 26. A word on this clone: The antigen is not known.

Generated by immunoSEQ multiplex PCR, the TCRdb table keeps only in-frame clones and is missing some. Of 15,000 to 20,000 clones in the sample, around four fifths were seen once. The sequence was collected from a male donor with diffuse large B-cell lymphoma. The V call is TRBV7-2, the J call TRBJ1-1; 7 positions match TRBD1. The sequencing used PBMCs, collected in a trial of ipilimumab plus nivolumab as post-transplant consolidation. CDR3 in amino acids: CASRPPGQRAFF. CDR3 bases: TGTGCCAGCAGACCCCCGGGACAGAGGGCTTTCTTT. Together with reference TRBV7-2 and TRBJ1-1, the CDR3 gives the full variable domain: GAGVSQSPSNKVTEKGKDVELRCDPISGHTALYWYRQSLGQGLEFLIYFQGNSAPDKSGLPSDRFSAERTGGSVSTLTIQRTQQEDSAVYLCASRPPGQRAFFGQGTRLTVV.